A single sample gave rise to the 23 T cell receptor beta chains below, sequenced in a study of read filtering for tumor transcriptome and immune sequencing. Molecular barcoded adaptors covering alpha/delta and beta/gamma chains were used on 400 ng RNA. TCRdb re-called the reads through MiXCR, storing one row per CDR3 protein. The sample lists tens of thousands of distinct CDR3 sequences, around an eighth seen once, with 6.5% to 8.5% in the top ten. Sequencing used a population of CD138-negative cells sorted from bone marrow. The receptors derive from a donor aged 40 or over with multiple myeloma.

Concerning this clonotype itself: A read error is the likely source, as a far larger clone sits one nucleotide away. The chain couples TRBV12-3 or TRBV12-4 to TRBJ1-1; 9 positions agree with TRBD1. The CDR3 runs to 14 residues. CDR3 bases: TGTGCCAGCAGTTTGACAGGGGGGCGGACTGAAGTTTTCTTT. Its protein product is CASSLTGGRTEVFF.

The table lists this clonotype with a few counts. The chain is built from TRBV5-1 and TRBJ2-2; no clear D gene. This CDR3 contains 13 residues. Trimming took off 4 bases at V and 5 bases at J, with 9 bases between the two ends. Germline CDR1 reads SGHRS; CDR2 reads YFSETQ. The CDR3 region is CASSPPRTGELFF. The CDR3, as DNA: TGCGCCAGCAGCCCCCCAAGGACCGGGGAGCTGTTTTTT.

This clonotype was detected ten times or more. The J gene is TRBJ2-7, the V gene TRBV4-2; 8 bases match TRBD1. The junction had 7 bases not matched to a gene; V was cut back by 3 bases and J by 3 bases. This CDR3 has 15 amino acids. Germline V lookup: CDR1 LGHNA, CDR2 YNFKEQ. DNA of the CDR3: TGTGCCAGCAGCCAGGTTACCGGGACAGGCTACGAGCAGTACTTC. It yields the protein CASSQVTGTGYEQYF.

This clonotype was observed at least ten times. This chain connects TRBV12-3 or TRBV12-4 to TRBJ1-5; D remains unclear. This CDR3 region has 13 residues. V lost 1 base, J lost 9 bases, and 10 bases lay in between. CDR3 in amino acids: CASSLGGFSPQHF. The CDR3 nucleotides are TGTGCCAGCAGTTTAGGCGGATTCTCGCCCCAGCATTTT.

This clonotype was found many times. The DNA of the CDR3 is TGTGCCAGCTCACCAAGCGGGAGACTCAACAATGAGCAGTTCTTC. Its translation: CASSPSGRLNNEQFF. This chain links TRBV18 with TRBJ2-1; 8 nucleotides agree with TRBD2. Losses at the gene ends were 2 bases for V and 5 bases for J; bases not matched to a gene: 5. Germline V gene sequence: CDR1 KGHSH, CDR2 LQKENI. The CDR3 runs 15 residues.

This clonotype has a count of ten or more. This chain uses TRBV9 with TRBJ1-5; no clear D gene. The V end lost 0 bases, the J end lost 0 bases, and 7 bases lay between the germline ends. CDR1 is SGDLS and CDR2 is YYNGEE in the germline V gene. The CDR3 totals 15 residues. The CDR3 is CASSVAPDSNQPQHF. For the CDR3, the DNA is TGTGCCAGCAGCGTAGCCCCGGATAGCAATCAGCCCCAGCATTTT.

This clonotype was counted at least ten times. V and J are TRBV20-1 and TRBJ2-1, with 12 nucleotides matching TRBD2. The germline gives CDR1 DFQATT, CDR2 SNEGSKA (reference sequence). Trimming cost V 6 bases and J 10 bases; bases outside gene matches: 10. The CDR3 is 14 residues long. DNA of the CDR3: TGCAGTGCCCGTCCTAGCGGGGGGGCTGGAGAGCAGTTCTTC. This encodes CSARPSGGAGEQFF.

This clonotype was observed many times. The rearrangement links TRBV5-1 to TRBJ1-5; D ambiguous. Germline values: CDR1 SGHRS, CDR2 YFSETQ. V lost 0 bases, J lost 7 bases, and 14 bases lay in between. CDR3 length equals 15 residues. The CDR3 DNA follows: TGCGCCAGCAGCTTGGACCCGTCGTGGGAGCAGCCCCAGCATTTT. This translates into CASSLDPSWEQPQHF.

A note on this clonotype: This likely comes from a read error, as the CDR3 has no conserved phenylalanine or tryptophan at its end. The rearrangement links TRBV7-3 to TRBJ2-1; TRBD2 agrees at 10 bases. The V segment lost 4 bases and the J segment 8 bases; nucleotides outside the gene matches: 5. Per germline, CDR1 SGHTA and CDR2 FQGTGA. The CDR3 extends over 14 amino acids. This chain's CDR3 is CASSSRAGGYEQFS. DNA of the CDR3: TGTGCCAGCAGCTCCCGAGCGGGAGGGTATGAGCAGTTCTCC.

This clonotype was counted between two and nine times. The J gene is TRBJ2-7, the V gene TRBV4-2; D is unclear. V lost 5 bases and J 4 bases, leaving 15 bases between the germline ends. The CDR3 loop spans 14 amino acids. Germline CDR1 LGHNA, CDR2 YNFKEQ. The CDR3 loop reads CASSSQATSYEQYF. For the CDR3, the DNA is TGTGCCAGCAGCTCCCAAGCCACTTCGTACGAGCAGTACTTC.

This clonotype was seen a few times. The rearrangement links TRBV20-1 to TRBJ1-5; the D gene is possibly TRBD1 (6 bases). The CDR3 is made up of 14 amino acids. CDR1 and CDR2 (germline): DFQATT, SNEGSKA (reference sequence). The V end was cut by 1 base, the J end by 4 bases, with 11 bases between. Here the CDR3 reads CSARGPGVNQPQHF. The CDR3 DNA follows: TGCAGTGCTAGAGGTCCAGGGGTGAATCAGCCCCAGCATTTT.

A word on this clonotype: One junction end disagrees with the germline gene, perhaps due to a read error. The CDR3 region has the DNA TGTGCCAGCAGTGACAGGATCGTTTTCGCTGAAGATTTCTTT. It translates to CASSDRIVFAEDFF. The rearrangement links TRBV2 to TRBJ1-1; D remains unclear. This CDR3 spans 14 amino acids. Germline CDR1 reads SNHLY; CDR2 reads FYNNEI.

As to this clonotype: A much bigger clone sits one base away, suggesting this may be a read error. The DNA of the CDR3 is TGTGCCAGCAGGGACCGGCATTTT. Translating it yields CASRDRHF. V is TRBV6-1 and J is TRBJ1-5; D not resolved. Between the trimmed V and J ends, which lost 6 bases and 15 bases, there was a span of 6 bases. The CDR3 totals 8 residues. Germline V gives CDR1 MNHNS, CDR2 SASEGT.

This clonotype showed up many times. The chain has TRBV20-1 and TRBJ2-3; possible D gene TRBD2, 5 bases. The CDR3 runs to 16 residues. V was clipped by 4 bases and J by 0 bases, with 17 bases between them. CDR1 and CDR2 (germline): DFQATT, SNEGSKA (reference sequence). Here the CDR3 DNA reads TGCAGTGCTAAACCGGGAAGACGACCTAGCACAGATACGCAGTATTTT. Its translation is CSAKPGRRPSTDTQYF.

This clonotype is large by share. This chain connects TRBV29-1 to TRBJ2-1; TRBD2 aligns across 12 bases. Germline loops: CDR1 SQVTM, CDR2 ANQGSEA. The CDR3 runs to 18 residues. Trimming at V came to 6 bases and at J to 0 bases, leaving 12 bases not matched to a gene. The CDR3 bases are TGCAGCGTCGTTGGACTAGCGGGGTCCTTTAGCTCCTACAATGAGCAGTTCTTC. Translation gives CSVVGLAGSFSSYNEQFF.

In its sample, this clonotype was seen many times. V is TRBV20-1 and J is TRBJ2-1; D possibly corresponds to TRBD2 (6 bases). The V end lost 0 bases, the J end lost 4 bases, and 10 bases lay between the germline ends. The V gene's germline CDR1 is DFQATT and CDR2 SNEGSKA (reference sequence). This CDR3 has 14 residues. The CDR3 reads CSARDRERYNEQFF. The CDR3 DNA follows: TGCAGTGCTAGAGACCGGGAGAGGTACAATGAGCAGTTCTTC.

This clonotype was seen ten or more times. The genes are TRBV29-1 and TRBJ2-2, with D uncertain. This CDR3 has 14 residues. Germline V CDR1 and CDR2: SQVTM, ANQGSEA. V was cut by 2 bases and J by 6 bases, with 13 bases left in between. The CDR3 loop reads CSVESVWAAGELFF. CDR3 nucleotides: TGCAGCGTTGAATCCGTCTGGGCGGCCGGGGAGCTGTTTTTT.

With respect to this clonotype: Germline and junction disagree at one end, which may indicate a read error. This rearrangement joins TRBV11-1 to TRBJ2-1; 10 bases line up with TRBD2. CDR1 is SGHAT and CDR2 is FQDESV in the germline V gene (reference sequence). The CDR3 contains 16 residues. This CDR3 is CASSSPHSGGRDVQFF. The CDR3 DNA reads as TGTGCTAGCAGCTCCCCCCATAGCGGGGGGAGGGATGTGCAGTTCTTT.

A word on this clonotype: This clone may be a read error of a much larger clone one base away. Here the CDR3 DNA reads TGTGCCAGCAGCTTTCCGAGACTGACTCGATGGACCGGGGAGCTGTTTTTT. It encodes CASSFPRLTRWTGELFF. V is TRBV7-3 and J is TRBJ2-2; D unresolved. Trimming took 3 bases from V and 5 from J, leaving 19 bases between them. Germline V lookup: CDR1 SGHTA, CDR2 FQGTGA. The CDR3 is 17 residues long.

For this clonotype: A read error is possible here, since a much larger clone lies one base away. The V call is TRBV18, the J call TRBJ2-1, with D perhaps matching TRBD2 (5 bases). Germline loops: CDR1 KGHSH, CDR2 LQKENI. This CDR3 comprises 15 residues. CDR3 DNA sequence: TGTGCCAGCTCACCAGCGGGCTCCCCCTACAATGGGCAGTTCTTC. This encodes CASSPAGSPYNGQFF.

This clonotype was seen a few times. A much bigger clone sits one base away, suggesting this may be a read error. This chain uses TRBV29-1 with TRBJ2-3; D uncertain. In germline, CDR1 is SQVTM, CDR2 ANQGSEA. Trimming stripped 5 bases from V and 10 bases from J, with 10 bases between. This CDR3 has 10 residues. The CDR3 coding sequence is TGCAGCGTTTCCCAACATGCGCAGTATTTT. This encodes CSVSQHAQYF.

This clonotype was recorded at least ten times. The J gene is TRBJ2-3, the V gene TRBV5-4; D unclear. The CDR3 sequence is 15 residues long. The germline V and J ends were trimmed by 1 base and 2 bases, with 11 bases remaining between them. The V gene's germline CDR1 is SGHNT and CDR2 YYREEE (reference sequence). The CDR3 DNA reads TGTGCCAGCAGCTTGATCACAGCGAACACAGATACGCAGTATTTT. It specifies CASSLITANTDTQYF.

This clonotype was counted many times. V is TRBV20-1 and J is TRBJ2-3, with TRBD2 matching over 12 bases. The V and J ends lost 6 bases and 1 base, in that order; junction bases with no gene match: 2. Germline-derived CDR1 and CDR2 are DFQATT and SNEGSKA (reference sequence). The CDR3 consists of 14 residues. The DNA for the CDR3 is TGCAGTGCGCGGACTAGCGGGGGCACAGATACGCAGTATTTT. Amino acid sequence: CSARTSGGTDTQYF.